The rows below give T cell receptor beta chains drawn from one sample of a study of T-cell memory formation after mild COVID-19. One entry per CDR3 protein results from TCRdb running MiXCR on the 5' RACE reads. The table lists about 600,000 distinct CDR3 sequences, about a fifth of them singletons. The sequenced sample was PBMCs or a T cell subset sorted from them (not recorded which). These receptor sequences come from an adult woman who had mild COVID-19 (a few samples of this study predate the infection). Cell type and time point are not known. The CDR3 runs from the conserved cysteine through the conserved F or W. Some rows mark clone size as missing; the rest say once, few, many or name a class of expanded clone.

clone_size | j_call | v_call | cdr3_aa
many | TRBJ1-2 | TRBV5-1 | CASSFSGGSTRTGYTF
few | TRBJ2-1 | TRBV2 | CASSSDSRVYNEQFF
few | TRBJ1-4 | TRBV6-2/TRBV6-3 | CASSFSEVLFF
- | TRBJ2-4 | TRBV2 | CASRQGNIQYF
- | TRBJ2-5 | TRBV18 | CASSRKREGQQTQYF
- | TRBJ2-3 | TRBV9 | CASSVGEGKGTDTQYF
few | TRBJ2-3 | TRBV30 | CAWNPGDTQYF
- | TRBJ1-5 | TRBV3-1 | CASSQASVNAAQHF
- | TRBJ2-2 | TRBV4-1 | CASSQESAGMVISGELFF
few | TRBJ2-3 | TRBV4-3 | CASSQETGRSTDTQYF
few | TRBJ2-2 | TRBV15 | CATSRDLAGGRIGELFF
once | TRBJ1-4 | TRBV7-2 | CASSPFGGGEKLFF
few | TRBJ1-2 | TRBV7-8 | CASSPPTSAAAYGYTF
few | TRBJ2-7 | TRBV5-1 | CASSLAGGGFRDEQYF
- | TRBJ2-1 | TRBV24-1 | CATSDAPWDSEQFF
- | TRBJ2-7 | TRBV7-3 | CASSLIGTGSEQYF